One T cell receptor beta chain is described in this entry. Clones were sequenced by immunoSEQ multiplex PCR, and TCRdb holds only the in-frame ones, with some missing. The sample lists about 49,000 clones; around 77% were seen once. The sample comes from a study of radiotherapy plus CTLA-4 blockade in lung cancer. This CDR3 is 12 amino acids long. The germline V gene has CDR1 MDHEN and CDR2 SYDVKM. V was cut by 5 bases and J by 6 bases, with 11 bases left in between. The receptor comes from a human donor with non-small cell lung cancer who had stable disease on radiotherapy plus ipilimumab. Sample: peripheral blood, taken from a patient treated with radiotherapy plus ipilimumab. The chain carries TRBV28 and TRBJ2-7, with no clear D. Here the CDR3 reads CASSQTTSEQYV. Here the CDR3 DNA reads TGTGCCAGCAGTCAAACGACAAGCGAGCAGTACGTC.